This section outlines one TCR beta chain sequence together with its context. The antigen remains undetermined. These data originate in a study of OX40 agonist ivuxolimab in advanced cancers. The overall study: Partial responses were achieved by three patients, one with hepatocellular carcinoma and two with cutaneous melanoma.

Study-level results: In general, CD8+ T cells held more expanded clones than CD4+ did, on average. Patients with a partial response at 0.1-3.0 mg/kg had among the lowest clonal expansion.

CDR3 length: 17 amino acids. Trimming removed 4 bases at V and 1 base at J, with 19 bases between. The germline V gene has CDR1 MNHNS and CDR2 SASEGT. Baseline was the first blood sampling point, followed by cycle 4 day 1 and cycle 7 day 1. TCRdb's copy holds only in-frame clones and misses some; the assay was immunoSEQ multiplex PCR. The sample shows around 70,000 clones, approximately 78% of them seen only once. The material sequenced was CD4+ or CD8+ T cells sorted from blood, taken in a trial of the OX40 agonist ivuxolimab. This receptor was obtained from an adult with an advanced solid tumor such as melanoma, head and neck, liver or kidney cancer. The V gene is TRBV6-1, the J gene TRBJ1-1; a weak D match, TRBD1 (6 bases). The CDR3 loop reads CASSGRGRGPKNTEAFF. CDR3 in DNA: TGTGCCAGCAGTGGCCGGGGCAGGGGTCCCAAGAACACTGAAGCTTTCTTT.